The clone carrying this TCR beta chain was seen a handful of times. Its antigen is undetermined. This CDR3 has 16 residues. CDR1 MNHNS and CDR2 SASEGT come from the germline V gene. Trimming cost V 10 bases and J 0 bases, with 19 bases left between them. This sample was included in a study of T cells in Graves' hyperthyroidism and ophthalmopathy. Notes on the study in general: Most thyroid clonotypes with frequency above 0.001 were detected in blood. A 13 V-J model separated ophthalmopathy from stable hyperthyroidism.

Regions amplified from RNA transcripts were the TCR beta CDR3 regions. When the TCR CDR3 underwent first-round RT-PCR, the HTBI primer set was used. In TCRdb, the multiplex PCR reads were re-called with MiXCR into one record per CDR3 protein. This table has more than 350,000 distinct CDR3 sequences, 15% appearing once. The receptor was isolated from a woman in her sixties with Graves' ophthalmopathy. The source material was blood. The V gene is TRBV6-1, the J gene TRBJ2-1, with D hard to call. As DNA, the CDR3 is TGTGCCACTATTCCCCGGGCCCCGGGCTCCTACAATGAGCAGTTCTTC. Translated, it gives CATIPRAPGSYNEQFF.